These 5 T cell receptor beta chains originate from one sample sequenced in a study of blood T cell repertoires in COVID-19. Libraries were prepared by immunoSEQ multiplex PCR; TCRdb keeps only in-frame clonotypes and omits some of them. In the table there are about 400,000 clones, roughly 88% of which are singletons. The sample comprised PBMCs or T cells enriched from blood (not recorded which). Source of these receptors: a woman in her forties with acute COVID-19.

V and J are TRBV2 and TRBJ2-3, with D possibly being TRBD1 (8 bases). Per the germline V gene, CDR1 is SNHLY and CDR2 is FYNNEI. This CDR3 contains 15 residues. The V and J ends lost 5 bases and 0 bases respectively, with 12 bases between them. Here the CDR3 reads CASSTGGGSTDTQYF. The CDR3 region has the DNA TGTGCCAGCAGTACAGGGGGAGGGAGCACAGATACGCAGTATTTT.

This clone was counted only a few times. V and J are TRBV5-8 and TRBJ2-2; 7 positions agree with TRBD1. V lost 4 bases to trimming and J lost 4 bases; unmatched junction nucleotides: 16. The CDR3 sequence is 18 residues long. Germline lookup yields CDR1 SGHTS and CDR2 YDEGEE. CDR3 loop: CASSPRDSLTRPTGELFF. CDR3 coding DNA: TGTGCCAGCAGCCCAAGGGACAGCCTAACTAGGCCCACCGGGGAGCTGTTTTTT.

J is TRBJ2-3 and V is TRBV5-4; possible D gene TRBD2, 7 bases. CDR1 and CDR2 (germline): SGHNT, YYREEE (reference sequence). V lost 2 bases, J lost 6 bases, and 16 bases lay in between. CDR3 length equals 15 residues. Here the CDR3 reads CASSFDGGPWDTQYF. CDR3 bases: TGTGCCAGCAGCTTTGACGGGGGGCCGTGGGATACGCAGTATTTT.

V is TRBV2 and J is TRBJ2-5, with a possible D match to TRBD1 (5 bases). The V and J ends lost 6 bases and 4 bases respectively, with 12 bases between them. CDR3 length: 13 amino acids. Germline V gene sequence: CDR1 SNHLY, CDR2 FYNNEI. The CDR3, as DNA: TGTGCCAGCAGCCGACAGTTTGGAGAGACCCAGTACTTC. Residues: CASSRQFGETQYF.

The rearrangement links TRBV5-1 to TRBJ1-4; 9 nucleotides agree with TRBD1. The V gene's germline CDR1 is SGHRS and CDR2 YFSETQ. The V gene end was trimmed by 5 bases and the J gene end by 7 bases; junction bases not matched to a gene: 12. The CDR3 consists of 16 residues. The CDR3 protein is CASSQRTGGAGEKLFF. The CDR3 DNA sequence: TGCGCCAGCAGTCAACGTACAGGGGGCGCTGGTGAAAAACTGTTTTTT.